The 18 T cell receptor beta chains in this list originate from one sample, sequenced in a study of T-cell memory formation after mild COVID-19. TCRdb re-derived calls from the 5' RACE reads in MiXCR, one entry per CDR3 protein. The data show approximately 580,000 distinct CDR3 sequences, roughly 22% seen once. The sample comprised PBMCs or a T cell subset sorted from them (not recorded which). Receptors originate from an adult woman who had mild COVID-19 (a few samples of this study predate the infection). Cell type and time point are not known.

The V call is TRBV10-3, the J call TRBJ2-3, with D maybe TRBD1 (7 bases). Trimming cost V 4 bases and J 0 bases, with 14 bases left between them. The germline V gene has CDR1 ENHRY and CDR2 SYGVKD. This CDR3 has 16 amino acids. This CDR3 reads CAISGRGQLSTDTQYF. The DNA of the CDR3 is TGTGCCATCAGTGGGCGGGGACAGCTTAGCACAGATACGCAGTATTTT.

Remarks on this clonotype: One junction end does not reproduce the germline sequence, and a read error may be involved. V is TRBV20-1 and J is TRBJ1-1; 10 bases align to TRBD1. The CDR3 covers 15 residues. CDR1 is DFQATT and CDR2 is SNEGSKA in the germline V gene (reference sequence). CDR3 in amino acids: CSAREVGQGRTEAFF. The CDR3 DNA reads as TGCAGCGCTAGAGAAGTGGGACAGGGGAGGACTGAAGCTTTCTTT.

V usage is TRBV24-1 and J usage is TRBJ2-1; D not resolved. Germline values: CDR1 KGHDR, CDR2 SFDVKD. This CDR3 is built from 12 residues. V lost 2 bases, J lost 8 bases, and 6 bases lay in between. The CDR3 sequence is CATSDSGYEQFF. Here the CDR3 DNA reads TGTGCCACCAGTGATTCTGGGTATGAGCAGTTCTTC.

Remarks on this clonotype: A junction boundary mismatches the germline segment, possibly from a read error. The CDR3, as DNA: TGTGCCATCAGTGAAATCCGGAACTATGGCTACACCTTC. It specifies CAISEIRNYGYTF. This rearrangement joins TRBV6-1 to TRBJ1-2; no clear D. The CDR3 contains 13 residues. Per germline, CDR1 MNHNS and CDR2 SASEGT.

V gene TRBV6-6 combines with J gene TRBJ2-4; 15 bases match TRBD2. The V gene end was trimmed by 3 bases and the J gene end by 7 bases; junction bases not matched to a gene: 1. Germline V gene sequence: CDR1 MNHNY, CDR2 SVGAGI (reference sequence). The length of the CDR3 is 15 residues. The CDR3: CASSYGTSGGNIQYF. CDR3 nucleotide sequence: TGTGCCAGCAGTTATGGGACTAGCGGGGGGAACATTCAGTACTTC.

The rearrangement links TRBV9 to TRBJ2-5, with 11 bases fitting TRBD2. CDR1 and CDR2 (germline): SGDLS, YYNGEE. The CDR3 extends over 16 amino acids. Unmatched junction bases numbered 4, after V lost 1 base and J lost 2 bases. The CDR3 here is CASSVLSGGVQETQYF. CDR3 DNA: TGTGCCAGCAGCGTACTTAGCGGGGGGGTGCAAGAGACCCAGTACTTC.

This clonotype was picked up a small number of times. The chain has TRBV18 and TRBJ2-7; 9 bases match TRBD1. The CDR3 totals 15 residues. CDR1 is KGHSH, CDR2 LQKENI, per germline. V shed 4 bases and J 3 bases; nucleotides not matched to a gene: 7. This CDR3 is CASSRRTGANYEQYF. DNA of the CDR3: TGTGCCAGCTCACGTAGGACAGGGGCGAACTACGAGCAGTACTTC.

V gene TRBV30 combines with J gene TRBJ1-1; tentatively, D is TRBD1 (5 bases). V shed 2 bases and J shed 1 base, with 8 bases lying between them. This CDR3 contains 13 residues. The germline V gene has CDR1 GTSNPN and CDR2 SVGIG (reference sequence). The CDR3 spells CAWSRDRNTEAFF. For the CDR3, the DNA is TGTGCCTGGAGTCGTGACAGGAACACTGAAGCTTTCTTT.

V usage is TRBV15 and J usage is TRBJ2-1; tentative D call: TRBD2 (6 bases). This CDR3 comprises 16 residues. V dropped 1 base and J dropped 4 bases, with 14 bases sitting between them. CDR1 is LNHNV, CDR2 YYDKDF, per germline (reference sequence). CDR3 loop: CATSRAPGTSYNEQFF. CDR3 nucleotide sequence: TGTGCCACCAGCAGAGCCCCCGGGACTTCTTACAATGAGCAGTTCTTC. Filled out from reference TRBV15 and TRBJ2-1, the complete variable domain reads DAMVIQNPRYQVTQFGKPVTLSCSQTLNHNVMYWYQQKSSQAPKLLFHYYDKDFNNEADTPDNFQSRRPNTSFCFLDIRSPGLGDTAMYLCATSRAPGTSYNEQFFGPGTRLTVL.

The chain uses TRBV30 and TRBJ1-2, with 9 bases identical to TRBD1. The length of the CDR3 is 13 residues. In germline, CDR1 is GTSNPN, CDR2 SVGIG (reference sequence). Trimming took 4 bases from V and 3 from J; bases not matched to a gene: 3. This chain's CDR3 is CAWKRQGDYGYTF. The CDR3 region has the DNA TGTGCCTGGAAAAGACAGGGGGACTATGGCTACACCTTC.

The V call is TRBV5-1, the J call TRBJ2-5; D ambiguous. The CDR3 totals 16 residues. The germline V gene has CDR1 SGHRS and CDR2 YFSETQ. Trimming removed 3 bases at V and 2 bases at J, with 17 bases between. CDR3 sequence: CASSYTNTVRQETQYF. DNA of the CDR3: TGCGCCAGCAGCTATACAAATACAGTCAGACAAGAGACCCAGTACTTC.

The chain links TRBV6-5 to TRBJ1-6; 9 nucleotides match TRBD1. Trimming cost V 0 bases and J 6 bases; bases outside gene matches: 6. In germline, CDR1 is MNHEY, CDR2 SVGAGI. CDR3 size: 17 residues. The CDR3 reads CASSYSPPGQGNSPLHF. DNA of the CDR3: TGTGCCAGCAGTTACTCGCCTCCGGGACAGGGTAATTCACCCCTCCACTTT.

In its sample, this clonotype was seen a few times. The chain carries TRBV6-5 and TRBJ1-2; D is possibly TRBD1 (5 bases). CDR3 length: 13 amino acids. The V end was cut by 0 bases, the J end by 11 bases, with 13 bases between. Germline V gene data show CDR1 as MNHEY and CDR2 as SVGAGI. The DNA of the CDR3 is TGTGCCAGCAGTTACTCGTTGGGGCAGGCGTACACCTTC. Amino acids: CASSYSLGQAYTF.

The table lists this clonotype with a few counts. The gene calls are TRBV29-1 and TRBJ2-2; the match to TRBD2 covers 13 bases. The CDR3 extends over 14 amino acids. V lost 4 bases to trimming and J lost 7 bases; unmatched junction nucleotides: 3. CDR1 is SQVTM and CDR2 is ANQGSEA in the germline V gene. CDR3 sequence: CSVALAGGGGELFF. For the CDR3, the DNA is TGCAGCGTTGCACTAGCGGGAGGGGGCGGGGAGCTGTTTTTT.

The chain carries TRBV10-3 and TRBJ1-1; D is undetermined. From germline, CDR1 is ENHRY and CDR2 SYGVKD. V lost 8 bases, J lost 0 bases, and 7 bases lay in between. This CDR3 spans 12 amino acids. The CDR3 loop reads CAIGAVNTEAFF. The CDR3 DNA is TGTGCCATCGGCGCGGTGAACACTGAAGCTTTCTTT.

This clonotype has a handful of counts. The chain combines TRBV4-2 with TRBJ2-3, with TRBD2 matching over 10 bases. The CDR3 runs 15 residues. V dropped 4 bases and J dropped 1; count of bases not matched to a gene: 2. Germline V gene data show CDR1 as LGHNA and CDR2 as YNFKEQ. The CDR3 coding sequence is TGTGCCAGCAGCCGGAGCGGGGGGGGCACAGATACGCAGTATTTT. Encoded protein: CASSRSGGGTDTQYF.

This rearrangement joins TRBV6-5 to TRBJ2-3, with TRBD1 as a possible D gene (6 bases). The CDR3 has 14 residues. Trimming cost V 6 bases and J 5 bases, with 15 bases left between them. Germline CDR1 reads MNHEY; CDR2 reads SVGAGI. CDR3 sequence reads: CASRPYYREDTQYF. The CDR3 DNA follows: TGTGCCAGCAGACCTTATTACAGGGAAGATACGCAGTATTTT.

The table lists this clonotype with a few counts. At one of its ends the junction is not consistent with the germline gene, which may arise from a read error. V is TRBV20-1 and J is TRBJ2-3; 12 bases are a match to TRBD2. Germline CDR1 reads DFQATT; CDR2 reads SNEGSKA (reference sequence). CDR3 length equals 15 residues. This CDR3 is CSARGASGRADTQYF. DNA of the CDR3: TGCAGTGCCAGAGGGGCTAGCGGGAGGGCAGATACGCAGTATTTT.